The clone carrying this T cell receptor beta chain was recorded many times. A sample-barcoded 5' primer and a J-beta primer mix were used in a second PCR of roughly 7 to 11 cycles. One entry per CDR3 protein results from TCRdb running MiXCR on the 5' RACE reads. The table lists around 1.7 million distinct CDR3 sequences, 25% to 30% of them singletons. The data stem from a study of blood T cells in healthy people across ages. Material for sequencing was blood. The TCR was taken from a woman aged 25 to 39 in good health.

The CDR3 bases are TGTGCCAGCAGTTTAGCTACAGGGGTTGGCTACACCTTC. It encodes CASSLATGVGYTF. The chain has TRBV12-3 or TRBV12-4 and TRBJ1-2; TRBD1 aligns across 7 bases. The trim removed 0 bases at V and 7 bases at J, leaving 2 bases unmatched. CDR3 length: 13 residues.